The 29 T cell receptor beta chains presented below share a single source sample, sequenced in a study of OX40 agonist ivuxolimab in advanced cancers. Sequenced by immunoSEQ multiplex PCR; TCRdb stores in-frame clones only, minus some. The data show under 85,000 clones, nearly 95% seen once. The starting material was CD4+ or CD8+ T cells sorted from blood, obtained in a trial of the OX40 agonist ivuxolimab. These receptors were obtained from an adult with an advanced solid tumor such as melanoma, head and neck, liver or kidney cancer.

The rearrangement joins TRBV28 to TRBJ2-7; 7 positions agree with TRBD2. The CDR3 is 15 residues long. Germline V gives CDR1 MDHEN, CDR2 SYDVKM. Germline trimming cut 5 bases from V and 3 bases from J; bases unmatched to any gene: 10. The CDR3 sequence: CASSPPSGRGYEQYF. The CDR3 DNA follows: TGTGCCAGCAGTCCACCTAGTGGGAGGGGCTACGAGCAGTACTTC.

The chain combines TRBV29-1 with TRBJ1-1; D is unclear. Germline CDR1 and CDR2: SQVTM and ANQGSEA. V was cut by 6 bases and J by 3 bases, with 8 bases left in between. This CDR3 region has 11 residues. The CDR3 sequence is CSVGLDTEAFF. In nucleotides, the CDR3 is TGCAGCGTCGGGCTCGACACTGAAGCTTTCTTT.

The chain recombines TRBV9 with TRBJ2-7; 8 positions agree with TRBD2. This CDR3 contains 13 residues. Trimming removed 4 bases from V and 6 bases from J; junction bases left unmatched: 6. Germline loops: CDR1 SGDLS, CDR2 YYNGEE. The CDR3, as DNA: TGTGCCAGCAGCTGGACTAGCTCGAGCGAGCAGTACTTC. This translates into CASSWTSSSEQYF.

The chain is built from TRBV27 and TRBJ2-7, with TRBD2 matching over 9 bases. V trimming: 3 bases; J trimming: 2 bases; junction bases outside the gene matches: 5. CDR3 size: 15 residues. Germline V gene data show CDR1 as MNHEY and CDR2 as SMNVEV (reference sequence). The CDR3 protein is CASSFLAGSPYEQYF. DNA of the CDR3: TGTGCCAGCAGTTTCCTAGCGGGAAGCCCCTACGAGCAGTACTTC.

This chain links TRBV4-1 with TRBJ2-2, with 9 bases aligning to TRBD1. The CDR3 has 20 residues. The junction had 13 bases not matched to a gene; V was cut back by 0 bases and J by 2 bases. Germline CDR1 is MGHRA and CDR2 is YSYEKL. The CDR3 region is CASSQDPLVDRGINTGELFF. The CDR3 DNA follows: TGCGCCAGCAGCCAAGACCCTCTAGTTGACAGGGGGATTAACACCGGGGAGCTGTTTTTT.

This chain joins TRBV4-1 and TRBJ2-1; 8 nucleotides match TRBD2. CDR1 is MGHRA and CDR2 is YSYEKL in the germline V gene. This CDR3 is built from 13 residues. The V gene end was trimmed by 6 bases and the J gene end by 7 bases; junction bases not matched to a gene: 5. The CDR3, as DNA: TGCGCCAGCAGTGGGCTAGCGGGTAATGAGCAGTTCTTC. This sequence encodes CASSGLAGNEQFF.

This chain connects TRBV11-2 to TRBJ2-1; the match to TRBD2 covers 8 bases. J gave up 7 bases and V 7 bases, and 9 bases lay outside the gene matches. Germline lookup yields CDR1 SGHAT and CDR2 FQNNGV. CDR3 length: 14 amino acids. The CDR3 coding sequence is TGTGCCAGCATACCCACGCCGGGAGGGAATGAGCAGTTCTTC. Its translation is CASIPTPGGNEQFF. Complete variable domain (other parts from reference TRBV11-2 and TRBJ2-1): EAGVAQSPRYKIIEKRQSVAFWCNPISGHATLYWYQQILGQGPKLLIQFQNNGVVDDSQLPKDRFSAERLKGVDSTLKIQPAKLEDSAVYLCASIPTPGGNEQFFGPGTRLTVL.

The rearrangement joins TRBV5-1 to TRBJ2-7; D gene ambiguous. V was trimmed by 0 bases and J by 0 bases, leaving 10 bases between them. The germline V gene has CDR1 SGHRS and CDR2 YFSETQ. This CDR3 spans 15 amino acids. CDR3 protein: CASSLGLGHSYEQYF. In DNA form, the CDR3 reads TGCGCCAGCAGCTTGGGTCTAGGGCACTCCTACGAGCAGTACTTC.

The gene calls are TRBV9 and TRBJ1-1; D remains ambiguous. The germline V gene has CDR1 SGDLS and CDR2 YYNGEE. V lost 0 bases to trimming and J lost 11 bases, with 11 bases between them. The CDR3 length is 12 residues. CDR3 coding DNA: TGTGCCAGCAGCGTAGCCTCGGACGTGGCTTTCTTT. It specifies CASSVASDVAFF.

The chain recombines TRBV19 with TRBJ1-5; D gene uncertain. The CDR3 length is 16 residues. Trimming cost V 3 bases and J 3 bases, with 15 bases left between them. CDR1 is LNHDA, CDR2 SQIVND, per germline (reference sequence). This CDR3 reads CASSIAAGWDNQPQHF. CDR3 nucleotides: TGTGCCAGTAGTATTGCGGCCGGCTGGGACAATCAGCCCCAGCATTTT.

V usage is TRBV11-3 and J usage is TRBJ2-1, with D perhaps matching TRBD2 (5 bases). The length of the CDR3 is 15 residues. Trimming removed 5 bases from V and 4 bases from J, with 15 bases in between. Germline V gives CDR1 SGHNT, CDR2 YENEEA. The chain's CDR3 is CASSPSRTVYNEQFF. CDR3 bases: TGTGCCAGCAGCCCTTCAAGGACTGTTTACAATGAGCAGTTCTTC. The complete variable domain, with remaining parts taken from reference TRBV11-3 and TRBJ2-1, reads EAGVVQSPRYKIIEKKQPVAFWCNPISGHNTLYWYLQNLGQGPELLIRYENEEAVDDSQLPKDRFSAERLKGVDSTLKIQPAELGDSAVYLCASSPSRTVYNEQFFGPGTRLTVL.

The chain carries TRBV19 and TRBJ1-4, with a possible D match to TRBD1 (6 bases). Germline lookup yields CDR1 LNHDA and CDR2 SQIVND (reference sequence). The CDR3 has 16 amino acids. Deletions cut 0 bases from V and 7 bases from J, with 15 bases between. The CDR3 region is CASSIEERIGGEKLFF. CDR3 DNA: TGTGCCAGTAGTATAGAGGAGCGCATAGGGGGTGAAAAACTGTTTTTT.

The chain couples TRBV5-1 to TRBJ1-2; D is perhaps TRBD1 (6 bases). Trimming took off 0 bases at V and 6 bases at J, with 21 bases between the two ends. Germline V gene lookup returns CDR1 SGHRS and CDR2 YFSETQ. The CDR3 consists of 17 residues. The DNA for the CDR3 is TGCGCCAGCAGCTTGGCGGGCTCCGGGACAACTGCCGATGGCTACACCTTC. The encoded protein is CASSLAGSGTTADGYTF.

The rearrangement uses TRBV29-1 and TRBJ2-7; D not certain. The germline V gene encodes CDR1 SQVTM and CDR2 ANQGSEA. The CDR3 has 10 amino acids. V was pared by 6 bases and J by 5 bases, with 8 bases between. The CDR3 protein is CSVAGNEQYF. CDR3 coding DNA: TGCAGCGTGGCAGGTAACGAGCAGTACTTC.

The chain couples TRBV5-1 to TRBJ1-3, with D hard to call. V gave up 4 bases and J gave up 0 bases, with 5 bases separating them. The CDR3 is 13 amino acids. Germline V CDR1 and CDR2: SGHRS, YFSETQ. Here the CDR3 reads CASSPSSGNTIYF. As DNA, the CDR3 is TGCGCCAGCAGCCCCAGCTCTGGAAACACCATATATTTT.

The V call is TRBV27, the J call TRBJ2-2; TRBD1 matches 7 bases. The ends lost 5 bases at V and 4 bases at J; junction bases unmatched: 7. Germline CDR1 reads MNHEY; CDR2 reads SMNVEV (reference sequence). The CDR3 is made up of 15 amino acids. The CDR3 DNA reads TGTGCCAGCAGTCTCGGGACAGCATCCACCGGGGAGCTGTTTTTT. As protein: CASSLGTASTGELFF.

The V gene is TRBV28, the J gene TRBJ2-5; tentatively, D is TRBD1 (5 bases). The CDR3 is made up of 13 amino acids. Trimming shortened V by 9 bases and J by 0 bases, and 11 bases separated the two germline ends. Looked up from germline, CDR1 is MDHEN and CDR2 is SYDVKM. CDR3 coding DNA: TGTGCCAGGACCAGGGCTTACCAAGAGACCCAGTACTTC. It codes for CARTRAYQETQYF.

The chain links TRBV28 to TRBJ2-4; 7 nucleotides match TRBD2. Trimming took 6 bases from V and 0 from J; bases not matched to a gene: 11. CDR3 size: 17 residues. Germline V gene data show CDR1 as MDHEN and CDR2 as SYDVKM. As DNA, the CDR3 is TGTGCCAGCAGCTCCCGTCTAGCGGCTCTAGCCAAAAACATTCAGTACTTC. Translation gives CASSSRLAALAKNIQYF.

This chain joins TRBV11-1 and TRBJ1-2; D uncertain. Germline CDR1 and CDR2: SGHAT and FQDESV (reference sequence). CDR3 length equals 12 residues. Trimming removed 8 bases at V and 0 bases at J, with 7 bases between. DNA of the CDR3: TGTGCCAGCCATCCGGCTAACTATGGCTACACCTTC. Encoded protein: CASHPANYGYTF.

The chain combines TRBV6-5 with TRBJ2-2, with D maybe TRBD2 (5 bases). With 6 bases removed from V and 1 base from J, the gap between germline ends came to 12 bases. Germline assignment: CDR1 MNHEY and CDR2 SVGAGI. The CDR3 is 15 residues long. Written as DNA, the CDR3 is TGTGCCAGCAGCCCCCTCGCGGGGAACACCGGGGAGCTGTTTTTT. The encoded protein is CASSPLAGNTGELFF.

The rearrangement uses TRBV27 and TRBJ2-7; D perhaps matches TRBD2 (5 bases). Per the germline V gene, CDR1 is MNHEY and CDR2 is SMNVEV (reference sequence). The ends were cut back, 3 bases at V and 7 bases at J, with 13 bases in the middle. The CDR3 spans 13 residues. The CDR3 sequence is CASSLRESEEQYF. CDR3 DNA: TGTGCCAGCAGTTTGAGGGAGTCGGAAGAGCAGTACTTC.

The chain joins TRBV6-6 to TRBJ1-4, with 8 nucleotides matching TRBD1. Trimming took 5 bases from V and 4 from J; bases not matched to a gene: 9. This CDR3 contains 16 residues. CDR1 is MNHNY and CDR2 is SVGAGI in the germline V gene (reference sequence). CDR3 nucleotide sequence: TGTGCCAGCAGTCCAACAGGGGGGATAGATAATGAAAAACTGTTTTTT. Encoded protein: CASSPTGGIDNEKLFF.

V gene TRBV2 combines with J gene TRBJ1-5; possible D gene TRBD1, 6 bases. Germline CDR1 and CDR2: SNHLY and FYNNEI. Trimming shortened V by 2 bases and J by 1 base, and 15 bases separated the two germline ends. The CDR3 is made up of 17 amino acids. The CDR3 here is CASSESTGTGSNQPQHF. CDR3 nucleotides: TGTGCCAGCAGTGAATCAACAGGGACGGGAAGCAATCAGCCCCAGCATTTT.

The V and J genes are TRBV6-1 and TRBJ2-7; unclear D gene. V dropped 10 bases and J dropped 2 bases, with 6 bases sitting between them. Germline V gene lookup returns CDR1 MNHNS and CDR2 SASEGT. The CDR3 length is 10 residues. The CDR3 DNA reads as TGTGCCACCGGTACCTACGAGCAGTACTTC. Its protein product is CATGTYEQYF.

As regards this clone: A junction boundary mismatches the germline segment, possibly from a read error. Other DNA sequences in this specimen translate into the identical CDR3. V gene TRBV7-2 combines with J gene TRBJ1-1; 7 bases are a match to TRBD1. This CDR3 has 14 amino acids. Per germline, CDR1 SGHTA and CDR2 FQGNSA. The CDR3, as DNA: TGTGCCAGCAGCCTCGACAGGGCGAACACTGAAGCTTTTTTT. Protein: CASSLDRANTEAFF.

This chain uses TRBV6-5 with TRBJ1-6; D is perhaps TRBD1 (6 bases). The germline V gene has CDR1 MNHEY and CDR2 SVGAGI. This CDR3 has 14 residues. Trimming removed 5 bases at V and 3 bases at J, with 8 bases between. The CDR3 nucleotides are TGTGCCAGCAGTCGACAGGACTATAATTCACCCCTCCACTTT. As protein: CASSRQDYNSPLHF.

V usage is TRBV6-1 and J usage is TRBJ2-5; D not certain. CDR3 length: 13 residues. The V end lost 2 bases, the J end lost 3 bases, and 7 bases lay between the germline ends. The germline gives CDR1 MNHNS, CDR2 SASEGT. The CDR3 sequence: CASSEWGEETQYF. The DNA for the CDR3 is TGTGCCAGCAGTGAATGGGGTGAAGAGACCCAGTACTTC.

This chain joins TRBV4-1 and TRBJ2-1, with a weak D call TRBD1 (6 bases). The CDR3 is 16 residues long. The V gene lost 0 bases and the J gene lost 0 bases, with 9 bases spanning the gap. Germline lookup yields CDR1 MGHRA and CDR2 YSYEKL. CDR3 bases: TGCGCCAGCAGCCAAGAACAGGGAAGCTCCTACAATGAGCAGTTCTTC. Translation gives CASSQEQGSSYNEQFF.

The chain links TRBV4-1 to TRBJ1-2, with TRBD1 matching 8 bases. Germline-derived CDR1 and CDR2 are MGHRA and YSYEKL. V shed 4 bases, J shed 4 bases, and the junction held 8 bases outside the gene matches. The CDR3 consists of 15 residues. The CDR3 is CASSLQGAAAYGYTF. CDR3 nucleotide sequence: TGCGCCAGCAGCCTCCAGGGGGCCGCTGCCTATGGCTACACCTTC.